Following are 14 T cell receptor beta chains from one sample sequenced in a study of cytomegalovirus exposure and HLA in healthy donors. The PCR was carried out with 60 Vbeta primers and 13 Jbeta primers. TCRdb keeps only in-frame clones here, not all; method: immunoSEQ multiplex PCR. The data hold around 130,000 clones, with roughly 79% observed a single time. Sequenced sample: PBMCs. These receptors came from a woman aged 45-65 years in good health and CMV-seronegative.

The chain is built from TRBV5-1 and TRBJ2-7; TRBD1 is a possible D gene (6 bases). Between the trimmed V and J ends, which lost 0 bases and 4 bases, there was a span of 11 bases. Germline V gene sequence: CDR1 SGHRS, CDR2 YFSETQ. The CDR3 totals 14 residues. The CDR3 region is CASSLAQGRYEQYF. The CDR3, as DNA: TGCGCCAGCAGCTTGGCCCAGGGGAGATACGAGCAGTACTTC.

V is TRBV15 and J is TRBJ2-5; D possibly corresponds to TRBD1 (5 bases). Trimming removed 3 bases from V and 2 bases from J, with 10 bases in between. This CDR3 has 14 amino acids. Germline CDR1 and CDR2: LNHNV and YYDKDF (reference sequence). The CDR3 loop reads CATSRDRQQETQYF. As DNA, the CDR3 is TGTGCCACCAGCAGGGATCGACAGCAAGAGACCCAGTACTTC.

This clone was seen only a few times. The chain joins TRBV6-4 to TRBJ2-1; a possible D gene is TRBD2 (6 bases). The CDR3 runs 14 residues. Per the germline V gene, CDR1 is MRHNA and CDR2 is SNTAGT. Trimming pared 4 bases from V and 8 bases from J, leaving 15 bases between. The CDR3 nucleotides are TGTGCCAGCAGTGTTCTGGGGACGGGAGATGAGCAGTTCTTC. Translation: CASSVLGTGDEQFF.

The chain employs TRBV6-5 and TRBJ2-1, with TRBD1 as a possible D gene (6 bases). V was pared by 8 bases and J by 8 bases, with 10 bases between. Germline lookup yields CDR1 MNHEY and CDR2 SVGAGI. The CDR3 loop spans 11 amino acids. The CDR3 region is CASSRGDEQFF. CDR3 DNA sequence: TGTGCCAGCTCCAGGGGTGATGAGCAGTTCTTC.

This chain joins TRBV7-2 and TRBJ1-1, with D possibly TRBD1 on 5 matching bases. CDR1 SGHTA and CDR2 FQGNSA come from the germline V gene. V lost 1 base, J lost 8 bases, and 5 bases lay in between. This CDR3 is built from 11 residues. CDR3 sequence (DNA): TGTGCCAGCAGCTTAGAGGGGGAAGCTTTCTTT. Translating gives CASSLEGEAFF. Full variable domain (rest looked up from reference TRBV7-2 and TRBJ1-1): GAGVSQSPSNKVTEKGKDVELRCDPISGHTALYWYRQSLGQGLEFLIYFQGNSAPDKSGLPSDRFSAERTGGSVSTLTIQRTQQEDSAVYLCASSLEGEAFFGQGTRLTVV.

The chain employs TRBV14 and TRBJ1-3; 7 nucleotides agree with TRBD1. CDR1 SGHDN and CDR2 FVKESK come from the germline V gene. The CDR3 is 17 amino acids. Losses at the gene ends were 5 bases for V and 0 bases for J; bases not matched to a gene: 10. The DNA of the CDR3 is TGTGCCAGCAGCTCCCGGACAGGAAAGAGCTCTGGAAACACCATATATTTT. This codes for CASSSRTGKSSGNTIYF.

The chain carries TRBV19 and TRBJ2-3, with 11 bases that match TRBD2. The CDR3 totals 14 residues. The ends lost 4 bases at V and 7 bases at J; junction bases unmatched: 4. Germline CDR1 reads LNHDA; CDR2 reads SQIVND (reference sequence). CDR3 in amino acids: CASSTRLAGYTQYF. CDR3 bases: TGTGCCAGTAGTACGCGACTAGCGGGATATACGCAGTATTTT.

The rearrangement joins TRBV7-3 to TRBJ1-1; 10 bases match TRBD1. The CDR3 loop spans 13 amino acids. The germline gives CDR1 SGHTA, CDR2 FQGTGA. V lost 4 bases and J lost 11; bases outside the gene matches: 7. CDR3 DNA sequence: TGTGCCAGCAGCTACGACAGGGGGCAAGAGGCTTTCTTT. Protein sequence: CASSYDRGQEAFF.

This clone was seen just once. CDR3 protein: CASSYRGTGLGYGYTF. The CDR3, as DNA: TGTGCCAGCAGTTACCGGGGAACAGGGTTAGGCTATGGCTACACCTTC. The chain employs TRBV6-5 and TRBJ1-2; D is possibly TRBD1 (6 bases). Between the trimmed V and J ends, which lost 2 bases and 4 bases, there was a span of 17 bases. CDR1 and CDR2 (germline): MNHEY, SVGAGI. This CDR3 contains 16 residues.

The chain combines TRBV28 with TRBJ1-2; 10 bases are shared with TRBD1. CDR3 length: 14 residues. V lost 7 bases, J lost 4 bases, and 6 bases stayed unmatched. Germline V gene data show CDR1 as MDHEN and CDR2 as SYDVKM. The CDR3 bases are TGTGCCAGCACGGGACAGGGGCCTTCCTATGGCTACACCTTC. It is translated as CASTGQGPSYGYTF.

This chain uses TRBV23-1 with TRBJ2-2; D is uncertain. TRBV23-1 is recorded as an ORF, its role being uncertain. This CDR3 contains 15 residues. Trimming pared 6 bases from V and 3 bases from J, leaving 14 bases between. The CDR3 nucleotides read TGCGCCAGCAGGCCCCTAGGAAGTGACACCGGGGAGCTGTTTTTT. It yields the protein CASRPLGSDTGELFF.

This clone has a handful of counts. J is TRBJ2-2 and V is TRBV5-6; D not certain. V was trimmed by 0 bases and J by 8 bases, leaving 5 bases between them. Germline CDR1 and CDR2: SGHDT and YYEEEE. CDR3 size: 12 residues. The chain's CDR3 is CASSLAYGELFF. CDR3 DNA sequence: TGTGCCAGCAGCTTGGCCTATGGGGAGCTGTTTTTT.

V and J are TRBV19 and TRBJ2-2; 14 bases match TRBD2. The CDR3 spans 15 residues. J gave up 6 bases and V 4 bases, and 1 base lay outside the gene matches. The germline V gene encodes CDR1 LNHDA and CDR2 SQIVND (reference sequence). Written as DNA, the CDR3 is TGTGCCAGTAGTAGGACTAGCGGGAGGCCCGGGGAGCTGTTTTTT. This gives the protein CASSRTSGRPGELFF.

The chain has TRBV4-2 and TRBJ2-5; 14 bases are a match to TRBD2. The CDR3 consists of 16 residues. J was trimmed by 5 bases and V by 1 base; bases with no gene match: 3. From germline, CDR1 is LGHNA and CDR2 YNFKEQ. CDR3 residues: CASSQGGLAGVETQYF. The CDR3 coding sequence is TGTGCCAGCAGCCAAGGGGGACTAGCGGGAGTGGAGACCCAGTACTTC.